This TCR beta chain is from a study of T-cell memory formation after mild COVID-19. TCRdb itself ran the 5' RACE reads through MiXCR, one entry per CDR3 protein. The profile shows hundreds of thousands of distinct CDR3 sequences, 15% to 20% of them singletons. The CDR3 totals 14 residues. Germline V gene sequence: CDR1 KGHSH, CDR2 LQKENI. The V end was cut by 3 bases, the J end by 3 bases, with 11 bases between. This TCR derives from an adult woman who had mild COVID-19 (a few samples of this study predate the infection). Cell type and time point are not known. Input material: PBMCs or a T cell subset sorted from them (not recorded which). The V and J genes are TRBV18 and TRBJ2-5; tentative D call: TRBD2 (5 bases). The CDR3 spells CASSPSGNKETQYF. The CDR3 DNA is TGTGCCAGCTCACCTTCCGGGAACAAAGAGACCCAGTACTTC.